This is a list of T cell receptor beta chains from one sample in a study of OX40 agonist ivuxolimab in advanced cancers. TCRdb keeps only in-frame clones here, not all; method: immunoSEQ multiplex PCR. Of 100,000 to 150,000 clones listed, roughly 92% are singletons. Specimen: CD4+ or CD8+ T cells sorted from blood, collected in a trial of the OX40 agonist ivuxolimab. The receptors were sampled from an adult with an advanced solid tumor such as melanoma, head and neck, liver or kidney cancer. CDR3s include the opening cysteine and the closing phenylalanine or tryptophan. D genes are given only for firm matches. Some rows mark clone size as missing; the rest say once, few, many or name a class of expanded clone.

TGTGCCACCAGCAGAGAGCAAAGCCGGAGGGAGGCCAACGTCCTGACTTTC,CATSREQSRREANVLTF,TRBV15,-,TRBJ2-6,-
TGTGCCAGTAGTCCCAGCGGGAGCTTCTACAATGAGCAGTTCTTC,CASSPSGSFYNEQFF,TRBV19,TRBD2,TRBJ2-1,-
TGTGCCAGCAGCCCCGGGACAGCCAAAGCAATGGGCAATCAGCCCCAGCATTTT,CASSPGTAKAMGNQPQHF,TRBV9,TRBD1,TRBJ1-5,once
TGTGCCAGCAGCTTGGCCTGGGACTTATCATATCCGCAGTATTTT,CASSLAWDLSYPQYF,TRBV5-4,-,TRBJ2-3,-
TGTGCCAGCAGTGAAGGCGGGGGGCGCCGCTCCTACGAGCAGTACTTC,CASSEGGGRRSYEQYF,TRBV25-1,TRBD2,TRBJ2-7,once
TGCGCCAGCAGCCCGGCGGGCGTCAATGAGCAGTTCTTC,CASSPAGVNEQFF,TRBV4-1,-,TRBJ2-1,-
TGTGCCAGCAGTTGGGGACCCTACGAGCAGTACTTC,CASSWGPYEQYF,TRBV6-5,-,TRBJ2-7,-
TGTGCCAGCAGTCCCAGGGGAGGGCGAAACGAGCAGTACTTC,CASSPRGGRNEQYF,TRBV7-2,-,TRBJ2-7,-
TGTGCCAGCAGCTTAATGGCCGGGACCTACACCTTC,CASSLMAGTYTF,TRBV7-2,-,TRBJ1-2,-
TGTGCCACCAGCAGAGGGCCAAACTCGTACGAGCAGTACTTC,CATSRGPNSYEQYF,TRBV15,-,TRBJ2-7,once
TGTGCCATCAGCGGGGTCGCCTCTAATGAAAAACTGTTTTTT,CAISGVASNEKLFF,TRBV10-3,-,TRBJ1-4,-
TGTGCCAGTAGTATAGTGGCAACTAGCGGGAATACCTACGAGCAGTACTTC,CASSIVATSGNTYEQYF,TRBV19,TRBD2,TRBJ2-7,-
TGTGCCAGCAGCTTGCAGGGATCAGCCAAAAACATTCAGTACTTC,CASSLQGSAKNIQYF,TRBV7-3,-,TRBJ2-4,-
TGTGCCAGTAGTCCCGGACAGGGAATGAACACTGAAGCTTTCTTT,CASSPGQGMNTEAFF,TRBV19,TRBD1,TRBJ1-1,-
TGTGCCAGCAGCGATAGACAGGGGGCAACCGGGGAGCTGTTTTTT,CASSDRQGATGELFF,TRBV9,TRBD1,TRBJ2-2,-
TGTGCCAGCAGCCCCCAAGGACCGTACGCTGAAGCTTTCTTT,CASSPQGPYAEAFF,TRBV7-2,-,TRBJ1-1,-
TGTGCCAGCAGTTACCTGGTACCTTTGGGCAATCAGCCCCAGCATTTT,CASSYLVPLGNQPQHF,TRBV6-6,-,TRBJ1-5,-
TGTGCCAGCAGTTTACAGGAGGATCAGCCCCAGCATTTT,CASSLQEDQPQHF,TRBV6-5,-,TRBJ1-5,-
TGTGCCAGCAGTTTGTATAGGCCTAATTCACCCCTCCACTTT,CASSLYRPNSPLHF,TRBV28,-,TRBJ1-6,-
TGTGCCAGCAGCTTAACGTGGGACTATAATTCACCCCTCCACTTT,CASSLTWDYNSPLHF,TRBV11-2,-,TRBJ1-6,-
TGTGCCAGCAGTCCCCCCCAGAGGGCGCGGAGTAGCAATCAGCCCCAGCATTTT,CASSPPQRARSSNQPQHF,TRBV28,-,TRBJ1-5,-
TGTGCCTCCCTGAGCTCCTATAATTCACCCCTCCACTTT,CASLSSYNSPLHF,TRBV28,-,TRBJ1-6,once
TGTGCCAGTAGTATTGGAGGAGGGGGACAGGGGAGCAATCAGCCCCAGCATTTT,CASSIGGGGQGSNQPQHF,TRBV19,TRBD1,TRBJ1-5,-
TGTGCCAGCAGCGTAGAGGCGGGACCCACCACCGGGGAGCTGTTTTTT,CASSVEAGPTTGELFF,TRBV9,-,TRBJ2-2,-
TGTGCCAGCAGATTCAGGAGGGAGGATCCGCGGGGCACCGGGGAGCTGTTTTTT,CASRFRREDPRGTGELFF,TRBV28,-,TRBJ2-2,-
TGTGCCAGCAAGGAGGGGGAGAGCTCCTACGAGCAGTACTTC,CASKEGESSYEQYF,TRBV5-4,-,TRBJ2-7,-